The entry below describes one T cell receptor beta chain. The sample originates from a study of blood T cell repertoires in COVID-19. At the level of the study: There were acute and convalescent COVID-19 samples, and they came from the United States, Italy and Spain. Nucleic acid was either cDNA or gDNA, and it came from T cells, B-cell-depleted T cells, or PBMCs.

Original processing methods: Quantification of nucleated cells was approximated via reference gene primer amplification. Data came from immunoSEQ multiplex PCR; TCRdb stores just in-frame clones and leaves some out. That table is the source of V, J and clone size, and D and trimming were worked out from the DNA. The sample carries some 150,000 clones, around nine tenths recorded once. CDR3 length equals 11 residues. Trimming stripped 6 bases from V and 8 bases from J, with 10 bases between. Looked up from germline, CDR1 is ENHRY and CDR2 is SYGVKD. The specimen sequenced was peripheral blood. The chain links TRBV10-3 to TRBJ1-2; D call uncertain. This sequence was found in a man aged 18 to 30 with active or convalescent COVID-19. CDR3 bases: TGTGCCATCAGGGCCGACATAGGCTACACCTTC. Translating gives CAIRADIGYTF.